Listed below are T cell receptor beta chains from one sample, sequenced in a study of shared clonotypes between healthy human individuals. Data came from immunoSEQ multiplex PCR; TCRdb stores just in-frame clones and leaves some out. This sample has 2 million to 2.5 million clones, with 85% to 95% found just once. Sequenced sample: naive CD4+ T cells from PBMCs. The receptors stem from a man between 18 and 35 years old in good health. Some clones in this sample may be carry-over from other donors' samples. Both conserved end residues are part of each CDR3. The D gene is left open where the match is weak. Only some rows state a clone size, as once, few, many or a class for expanded clones.

>TRBV5-1|TRBJ2-1|-|TRBD2
CASSLEPAGGDNEQFF
TGCGCCAGCAGCTTGGAACCAGCGGGAGGTGACAATGAGCAGTTCTTC
>TRBV28|TRBJ1-2|-|TRBD1
CASSFRGRGRYTF
TGTGCCAGCAGTTTCAGGGGGCGTGGACGCTACACCTTC
>TRBV7-3|TRBJ2-7|-|TRBD2
CASSLLAGGSPEQYF
TGTGCCAGCAGCCTTCTAGCGGGAGGGAGTCCGGAGCAGTACTTC
>TRBV7-9|TRBJ2-7|-|TRBD1
CASSPWDRGKYEQYF
TGTGCCAGCAGCCCATGGGACAGGGGAAAGTACGAGCAGTACTTC
>TRBV30|TRBJ2-6|-|TRBD1
CAWNRGTTSGANVLTF
TGTGCCTGGAACAGGGGGACCACCTCTGGGGCCAACGTCCTGACTTTC
>TRBV6-5|TRBJ2-5|-|-
CASSYQEGSGETQYF
TGTGCCAGCAGTTACCAAGAAGGGAGCGGAGAGACCCAGTACTTC
>TRBV29-1|TRBJ2-1|-|-
CSVGRALTSYNEQFF
TGCAGCGTTGGGAGGGCCCTAACATCTTACAATGAGCAGTTCTTC
>TRBV28|TRBJ2-1|-|-
CASSLSGLGYNEQFF
TGTGCCAGCAGTTTATCAGGTCTTGGGTACAATGAGCAGTTCTTC
>TRBV11-2|TRBJ2-3|-|-
CASSLGQTQGTQYF
TGTGCCAGCAGCCTCGGACAGACCCAGGGTACGCAGTATTTT
>TRBV5-1|TRBJ2-1|-|TRBD2
CASSVAGGYNEQFF
TGCGCCAGCAGCGTAGCGGGAGGCTACAATGAGCAGTTCTTC
>TRBV6-5|TRBJ2-5|-|TRBD2
CASGSSGIETQYF
TGTGCCAGCGGTTCTAGCGGGATCGAGACCCAGTACTTC
>TRBV6-5|TRBJ2-7|once|-
CASTLGVDYEQYF
TGTGCCAGCACGTTGGGGGTGGACTACGAGCAGTACTTC
>TRBV7-9|TRBJ1-4|few|-
CASSLGRINEKLFF
TGTGCCAGCAGCTTAGGACGGATAAATGAAAAACTGTTTTTT
>TRBV18|TRBJ1-1|-|TRBD1
CASSPRQGGMNTEAFF
TGTGCCAGCTCACCACGACAGGGTGGGATGAACACTGAAGCTTTCTTT
>TRBV4-1|TRBJ2-5|-|-
CASSQDRQETQYF
TGCGCCAGCAGCCAAGATCGGCAAGAGACCCAGTACTTC
>TRBV10-3|TRBJ1-1|-|-
CAIRGLGLATEAFF
TGTGCCATCAGGGGATTGGGGCTAGCCACTGAAGCTTTCTTT
>TRBV2|TRBJ1-1|few|-
CASSDTRDTEAFF
TGTGCCAGCAGTGATACCCGGGACACTGAAGCTTTCTTT
>TRBV28|TRBJ1-5|-|TRBD1
CASTLRQGSNQPQHF
TGTGCCAGCACTCTGAGACAGGGGAGCAATCAGCCCCAGCATTTT
>TRBV11-2|TRBJ2-4|-|-
CASSYPTGLFSGIQYF
TGTGCCAGCAGCTATCCTACAGGGTTGTTCTCGGGCATTCAGTACTTC
>TRBV6-1|TRBJ2-7|-|TRBD1
CASSETNRGPYEQYF
TGTGCCAGCAGTGAAACTAACAGGGGGCCCTACGAGCAGTACTTC
>TRBV9|TRBJ2-6|-|-
CASSVAGDRRSGANVLTF
TGTGCCAGCAGCGTAGCTGGAGACAGACGCTCTGGGGCCAACGTCCTGACTTTC
>TRBV16|TRBJ1-5|-|-
CASSQSDTNEPQHF
TGTGCCAGCAGCCAATCGGACACCAACGAGCCCCAGCATTTT
>TRBV7-2|TRBJ1-2|-|-
CASSTPSGVSFHGYTF
TGTGCCAGCAGCACCCCCTCGGGAGTGTCTTTCCATGGCTACACCTTC
>TRBV21-1|TRBJ1-2|-|-
CASTELGYYGYTF
TGTGCCAGCACCGAATTAGGCTACTATGGCTACACCTTC
>TRBV14|TRBJ2-3|-|TRBD2
CASNPLGRGGTDTQYF
TGTGCCAGCAACCCCCTTGGGAGGGGTGGCACAGATACGCAGTATTTT
>TRBV19|TRBJ2-1|-|-
CASRGELSSYNEQFF
TGTGCCAGTAGGGGCGAACTGAGCTCCTACAATGAGCAGTTCTTC
>TRBV4-2|TRBJ2-7|-|TRBD2
CASSQGLAGFPYEQYF
TGTGCCAGCAGCCAAGGTCTAGCGGGATTTCCCTACGAGCAGTACTTC
>TRBV28|TRBJ1-4|-|-
CASSRRRTNEKLFF
TGTGCCAGCAGTCGGAGGCGCACTAATGAAAAACTGTTTTTT
>TRBV28|TRBJ1-2|-|TRBD1
CASSKQGRVGYTF
TGTGCCAGCAGTAAACAGGGGCGGGTGGGCTACACCTTC
>TRBV29-1|TRBJ2-3|-|-
CSVGGIRGQSADTQYF
TGCAGCGTAGGGGGAATCAGGGGTCAATCGGCAGATACGCAGTATTTT
>TRBV29-1|TRBJ1-2|-|TRBD1
CRCGTGEGYTF
TGCAGATGTGGGACAGGAGAAGGCTACACCTTC
>TRBV6-1|TRBJ2-7|-|-
CASSEGGREQYF
TGTGCCAGCAGTGAGGGGGGTAGGGAGCAGTACTTC
>TRBV28|TRBJ1-4|-|-
CASSFHGGPTNEKLFF
TGTGCCAGCAGTTTCCATGGAGGCCCAACTAATGAAAAACTGTTTTTT
>TRBV11-3|TRBJ2-2|-|-
CASSSSGTTNTGELFF
TGTGCCAGCAGCTCCTCCGGGACAACGAACACCGGGGAGCTGTTTTTT
>TRBV13|TRBJ1-2|-|-
CASSLGPYYGYTF
TGTGCCAGCAGCCTGGGACCCTACTATGGCTACACCTTC
>TRBV28|TRBJ2-7|-|-
CASSFLDGRDGYEQYF
TGTGCCAGCAGTTTTCTCGACGGGAGAGATGGGTACGAGCAGTACTTC
>TRBV30|TRBJ2-5|-|-
CAWVKIRGETQYF
TGTGCCTGGGTAAAGATCAGAGGGGAGACCCAGTACTTC
>TRBV7-7|TRBJ1-1|-|-
CASSPLDHGAFF
TGTGCCAGCAGCCCCCTAGACCACGGGGCTTTCTTT
>TRBV9|TRBJ2-1|-|TRBD2
CASSAVRASGTRYNEQFF
TGTGCCAGCAGCGCAGTGCGGGCTAGCGGGACTCGCTACAATGAGCAGTTCTTC
>TRBV11-2|TRBJ2-5|-|TRBD2
CASRRVRGRAETQYF
TGTGCCAGCAGGCGAGTGCGGGGGAGGGCAGAGACCCAGTACTTC
>TRBV7-8|TRBJ2-7|-|TRBD1
CASSLARTGIYEQYF
TGTGCCAGCAGCTTAGCGAGGACAGGGATTTACGAGCAGTACTTC
>TRBV19|TRBJ2-4|-|TRBD1
CASSTLDRGRFAKNIQYF
TGTGCCAGTAGTACTTTGGACAGGGGGAGGTTTGCCAAAAACATTCAGTACTTC
>TRBV2|TRBJ2-1|-|-
CASSEGDSSYNEQFF
TGTGCCAGCAGTGAAGGGGATAGCTCCTACAATGAGCAGTTCTTC
>TRBV5-4|TRBJ2-7|-|-
CASSFSGGSEQYF
TGTGCCAGCAGCTTTTCGGGCGGGTCCGAGCAGTACTTC
>TRBV6-6|TRBJ2-4|-|-
CASNSWVAKNIQYF
TGTGCCAGTAACTCCTGGGTAGCCAAAAACATTCAGTACTTC
>TRBV5-1|TRBJ2-3|-|-
CASSASGDSTDTQYF
TGCGCCAGCAGCGCCAGTGGGGATAGCACAGATACGCAGTATTTT
>TRBV6-5|TRBJ2-7|-|TRBD2
CASSRTSGFYEQYF
TGTGCCAGCAGCCGGACTAGCGGGTTCTACGAGCAGTACTTC